A single T cell receptor beta chain is shown here with its context. Here immunoSEQ multiplex PCR was the method, and the copy in TCRdb shows in-frame clones only, minus some. Seen here are 12,000 or so clones, about 28% observed once, and the top ten hold approximately 19%. Trimming removed 3 bases at V and 9 bases at J, with 18 bases between. CDR3 length equals 16 residues. Looked up from germline, CDR1 is LNHDA and CDR2 is SQIVND (reference sequence). Indicated treatment: randomized to nivolumab then ipilimumab (arm A) or the reverse (arm B). This entry belongs to a study of sequential checkpoint blockade in melanoma.

Sample: tumor tissue (inferred from file names), taken from a patient given nivolumab and ipilimumab in sequence. The receptor was derived from a human donor with melanoma. The V call is TRBV19, the J call TRBJ1-6, with a tentative D call TRBD1 (6 bases). The CDR3 reads CASSIEAWQGISPLHF. The CDR3, as DNA: TGTGCCAGTAGTATCGAGGCGTGGCAGGGGATTTCACCCCTCCACTTT.